This entry describes one T cell receptor beta chain. Some clones are missing from TCRdb's copy, which holds only in-frame ones; the method was immunoSEQ multiplex PCR. Of around 59,000 clones listed, under 95% are singletons. The data are from a study of control samples from healthy donors and cancer patients. The CDR3 is made up of 13 amino acids. Germline V gene data show CDR1 as SEHNR and CDR2 as FQNEAQ (reference sequence). V was clipped by 5 bases and J by 8 bases, with 12 bases between them. The sequence came from a man aged 35 to 55 with colorectal cancer. Sequenced sample: PBMCs. The chain has TRBV7-9 and TRBJ1-4; D perhaps matches TRBD1 (5 bases). The CDR3 DNA sequence: TGTGCCAGCAGCCGGGACTCTGGGGAAAAACTGTTTTTT. This sequence encodes CASSRDSGEKLFF.